Presented here are 31 T cell receptor beta chains from one specimen sequenced in a study of T cells after yellow fever vaccination. MiXCR, run by TCRdb on the 5' RACE reads, gives a single entry per CDR3 protein. The top ten hold about a sixth of the sample, which has around 500,000 distinct CDR3 sequences, about a fifth seen once. Source: PBMCs, taken around 3 weeks after the first yellow fever vaccination. The receptors originated from a man younger than 30 who received the YFV17D yellow fever vaccine.

This chain links TRBV10-3 with TRBJ2-3; TRBD1 matches 11 bases. Germline assignment: CDR1 ENHRY and CDR2 SYGVKD. This CDR3 has 15 amino acids. With 2 bases clipped from V and 5 bases from J, the junction kept 3 bases outside the gene matches. The CDR3 sequence is CAISELGQGGDTQYF. In nucleotides, the CDR3 is TGTGCCATCAGTGAGCTGGGACAGGGGGGAGATACGCAGTATTTT.

V gene TRBV10-3 combines with J gene TRBJ2-2; 7 nucleotides agree with TRBD1. Trimming at V came to 9 bases and at J to 6 bases, leaving 13 bases not matched to a gene. The CDR3 extends over 15 amino acids. Germline CDR1 and CDR2: ENHRY and SYGVKD. CDR3 nucleotide sequence: TGTGCCATTCAGCTGGGACAGTCTATTTCCGGGGAGCTGTTTTTT. This gives the protein CAIQLGQSISGELFF.

This clonotype came up a few times. The chain joins TRBV6-2 or TRBV6-3 to TRBJ1-1; weak D call: TRBD1 (5 bases). Germline values: CDR1 MNHEY, CDR2 SVGEGT. CDR3 size: 15 residues. Trimming removed 0 bases from V and 0 bases from J, with 8 bases in between. This CDR3 reads CASSYSTGVNTEAFF. The CDR3 DNA is TGTGCCAGCAGTTACTCGACGGGGGTGAACACTGAAGCTTTCTTT.

This clonotype turned up a few times. This sequence joins TRBV4-2 and TRBJ1-2, with a possible D match to TRBD1 (6 bases). Looked up from germline, CDR1 is LGHNA and CDR2 is YNFKEQ. This CDR3 comprises 14 residues. Trimming left V 0 bases short and J 6 bases short, with 11 bases between. CDR3 sequence reads: CASSQDRGSDGYTF. The CDR3 region has the DNA TGTGCCAGCAGCCAAGATAGGGGGTCGGATGGCTACACCTTC.

The gene calls are TRBV4-3 and TRBJ2-3, with 8 bases identical to TRBD2. Germline V gene data show CDR1 as LGHNA and CDR2 as YSLEER. There are 16 residues in the CDR3. The V and J ends lost 0 bases and 4 bases, in that order; junction bases with no gene match: 6. Here the CDR3 reads CASSQDSGGRADTQYF. In DNA form, the CDR3 reads TGCGCCAGCAGCCAAGATTCGGGGGGGCGGGCAGATACGCAGTATTTT.

The chain links TRBV12-3 or TRBV12-4 to TRBJ1-1, with 9 nucleotides matching TRBD1. This CDR3 has 14 amino acids. Unmatched junction bases numbered 8, after V lost 5 bases and J lost 7 bases. The CDR3, as DNA: TGTGCCAGCAGTCCGGGGACAGGGTGGGGTGAAGCTTTCTTT. Protein: CASSPGTGWGEAFF.

The chain has TRBV4-3 and TRBJ2-1; D gene uncertain. The CDR3 extends over 16 amino acids. The V and J ends lost 2 bases and 4 bases respectively, with 15 bases between them. CDR1 and CDR2 (germline): LGHNA, YSLEER. The CDR3 DNA follows: TGCGCCAGCAGCCAATCCCCGGTCGTACATTACAATGAGCAGTTCTTC. It specifies CASSQSPVVHYNEQFF.

Only a few counts were recorded for this clonotype. This chain joins TRBV12-3 or TRBV12-4 and TRBJ2-7, with D perhaps matching TRBD1 (7 bases). V was cut by 8 bases and J by 6 bases, with 11 bases left in between. This CDR3 comprises 11 residues. CDR3 residues: CASGQGGEQYF. The CDR3 DNA sequence: TGTGCCAGCGGGCAGGGGGGCGAGCAGTACTTC.

CDR3: CASSDRLTGKNGELFF. In DNA, the CDR3 is TGTGCCAGCAGTGACCGATTGACAGGGAAGAACGGGGAGCTGTTTTTT. The V gene is TRBV6-1, the J gene TRBJ2-2; 7 bases align to TRBD1. V gave up 3 bases and J gave up 7 bases; unmatched junction bases: 11. Germline values: CDR1 MNHNS, CDR2 SASEGT. This CDR3 is built from 16 residues.

This sequence joins TRBV12-3 or TRBV12-4 and TRBJ1-6; D unresolved. V shed 5 bases and J shed 4 bases, with 9 bases lying between them. The CDR3 is 14 residues long. In DNA form, the CDR3 reads TGTGCCAGCAGTAGGCAGGTTTATAATTCACCCCTCCACTTT. This codes for CASSRQVYNSPLHF.

As regards this clonotype: An end of the junction does not agree with germline; a read error may underlie this. The rearrangement joins TRBV7-6 to TRBJ2-2; 9 bases are shared with TRBD1. The germline V gene has CDR1 SGHVS and CDR2 FNYEAQ. The CDR3 runs to 17 residues. This CDR3 is CASSLADRGIVSGELFF. The CDR3 nucleotides are TGTGCCAGCAGTTTAGCGGACAGGGGAATCGTATCCGGGGAGCTGTTTTTT.

This chain connects TRBV7-3 to TRBJ2-2; weak D call: TRBD2 (6 bases). This CDR3 contains 15 residues. The V gene lost 2 bases and the J gene lost 2 bases, with 9 bases spanning the gap. Germline CDR1 reads SGHTA; CDR2 reads FQGTGA. The CDR3 spells CASSLGGENTGELFF. Here the CDR3 DNA reads TGTGCCAGCAGCTTAGGCGGGGAAAACACCGGGGAGCTGTTTTTT. The whole variable domain, filled in from reference TRBV7-3 and TRBJ2-2, reads GAGVSQTPSNKVTEKGKYVELRCDPISGHTALYWYRQSLGQGPEFLIYFQGTGAADDSGLPNDRFFAVRPEGSVSTLKIQRTERGDSAVYLCASSLGGENTGELFFGEGSRLTVL.

This rearrangement joins TRBV4-3 to TRBJ1-1; D is unresolved. The CDR3 is 14 amino acids. Trimming shortened V by 6 bases and J by 0 bases, and 11 bases separated the two germline ends. The germline V gene encodes CDR1 LGHNA and CDR2 YSLEER. The CDR3 is CASRAAHMNTEAFF. DNA for the CDR3: TGCGCCAGCAGGGCAGCCCACATGAACACTGAAGCTTTCTTT.

DNA of the CDR3: TGCGCCAGCAGCCAAACAGGGGAGGCCCGCACAGATACGCAGTATTTT. This codes for CASSQTGEARTDTQYF. The V gene is TRBV4-3, the J gene TRBJ2-3; D perhaps matches TRBD1 (7 bases). The ends were cut back, 2 bases at V and 1 base at J, with 13 bases in the middle. Germline lookup yields CDR1 LGHNA and CDR2 YSLEER. The CDR3 extends over 16 amino acids.

This clonotype has at least ten counts. This sequence joins TRBV12-3 or TRBV12-4 and TRBJ2-5, with 9 bases aligning to TRBD2. The V and J ends lost 3 bases and 3 bases, in that order; junction bases with no gene match: 2. The CDR3 totals 14 residues. CDR3 sequence reads: CASSFRGGEETQYF. CDR3 nucleotides: TGTGCCAGCAGTTTCCGCGGGGGGGAAGAGACCCAGTACTTC.

In its sample, this clonotype was seen a few times. This rearrangement joins TRBV4-1 to TRBJ1-4; 8 positions match TRBD1. V lost 0 bases, J lost 4 bases, and 1 base stayed unmatched. This CDR3 has 15 amino acids. Germline CDR1 MGHRA, CDR2 YSYEKL. CDR3 protein: CASSQETGVNEKLFF. CDR3 nucleotide sequence: TGCGCCAGCAGCCAAGAGACAGGGGTTAATGAAAAACTGTTTTTT.

V and J are TRBV5-1 and TRBJ2-3, with D uncertain. Germline V CDR1 and CDR2: SGHRS, YFSETQ. The CDR3 extends over 14 amino acids. V was cut by 0 bases and J by 5 bases, with 10 bases left in between. This chain's CDR3 is CASSLAAVIDTQYF. The CDR3 coding sequence is TGCGCCAGCAGCTTGGCCGCAGTAATAGATACGCAGTATTTT.

This chain connects TRBV20-1 to TRBJ2-7; 11 nucleotides align to TRBD2. CDR1 and CDR2 from the germline V gene are DFQATT and SNEGSKA (reference sequence). CDR3 length: 15 residues. J was trimmed by 4 bases and V by 4 bases; bases with no gene match: 9. In DNA, the CDR3 is TGCAGTGCTAATCCCCGGTGGACTAGCGGGTACGAGCAGTACTTC. Its protein product is CSANPRWTSGYEQYF.

This clonotype has just a few counts. The rearrangement joins TRBV7-9 to TRBJ1-1; a possible D gene is TRBD1 (6 bases). The CDR3 spans 16 residues. The germline V gene has CDR1 SEHNR and CDR2 FQNEAQ (reference sequence). V lost 5 bases to trimming and J lost 1 base, with 17 bases between them. The CDR3 nucleotides are TGTGCCAGCAGCACCAGTGGGGGGCTGGAGAACACTGAAGCTTTCTTT. Translating gives CASSTSGGLENTEAFF.

This clonotype appeared a few times. This rearrangement joins TRBV20-1 to TRBJ2-7; D not resolved. The CDR3 spans 17 residues. Germline V lookup: CDR1 DFQATT, CDR2 SNEGSKA (reference sequence). The V gene lost 1 base and the J gene lost 4 bases, with 23 bases spanning the gap. In nucleotides, the CDR3 is TGCAGTGCTAGAGCTAGAGGACCCCCAGTTTCGACTTACGAGCAGTACTTC. This gives the protein CSARARGPPVSTYEQYF.

The V call is TRBV7-6, the J call TRBJ2-7; D is possibly TRBD2 (7 bases). The CDR3 is 17 amino acids. The V gene's germline CDR1 is SGHVS and CDR2 FNYEAQ. With 4 bases removed from V and 6 bases from J, the gap between germline ends came to 25 bases. The CDR3 spells CASSYGGGEATGAEQYF. The CDR3 DNA reads as TGTGCCAGCAGCTACGGGGGAGGGGAGGCGACAGGAGCCGAGCAGTACTTC.

In DNA, the CDR3 is TGTGCCAGCAGCTTGGCCTATGGTATAACTAATGAAAAACTGTTTTTT. As protein: CASSLAYGITNEKLFF. The chain recombines TRBV5-6 with TRBJ1-4; D ambiguous. The V gene lost 0 bases and the J gene lost 1 base, with 10 bases spanning the gap. This CDR3 comprises 16 residues. Germline V lookup: CDR1 SGHDT, CDR2 YYEEEE.

This clonotype was counted a single time. This chain links TRBV19 with TRBJ2-5; D call uncertain. V dropped 3 bases and J dropped 1 base, with 9 bases sitting between them. CDR1 is LNHDA and CDR2 is SQIVND in the germline V gene (reference sequence). The CDR3 spans 14 residues. This CDR3 is CASSIATGQETQYF. For the CDR3, the DNA is TGTGCCAGTAGTATCGCTACTGGCCAAGAGACCCAGTACTTC.

The chain is built from TRBV12-3 or TRBV12-4 and TRBJ1-2, with D unresolved. The V gene lost 7 bases and the J gene lost 4 bases, with 16 bases spanning the gap. The CDR3 extends over 14 amino acids. The CDR3 loop reads CASNSGGGFYGYTF. CDR3 DNA sequence: TGTGCCAGCAATTCAGGAGGCGGGTTCTATGGCTACACCTTC.

This clonotype was recorded a few times. The CDR3 spells CASSLSSHTDTQYF. Here the CDR3 DNA reads TGTGCCAGCAGCTTATCCTCACATACAGATACGCAGTATTTT. This rearrangement joins TRBV11-2 to TRBJ2-3; no reliable D call. Germline CDR1 SGHAT, CDR2 FQNNGV. The CDR3 consists of 14 residues. The V gene lost 2 bases and the J gene lost 3 bases, with 9 bases spanning the gap.

The V and J genes are TRBV4-1 and TRBJ2-6, with D perhaps matching TRBD1 (6 bases). The length of the CDR3 is 19 residues. Germline V gene sequence: CDR1 MGHRA, CDR2 YSYEKL. Trimming cost V 3 bases and J 4 bases, with 22 bases left between them. The DNA of the CDR3 is TGCGCCAGCAGCCACCCGCTCTCAGGGGCCGCAGGAGGGGCCAACGTCCTGACTTTC. Amino acids: CASSHPLSGAAGGANVLTF.

This clonotype showed up just a few times. The chain couples TRBV5-1 to TRBJ2-1; 11 positions match TRBD1. In germline, CDR1 is SGHRS, CDR2 YFSETQ. The J segment lost 7 bases and the V segment lost 4 bases, leaving 10 bases of the junction unmatched. The CDR3 has 16 amino acids. The CDR3: CASSESGTGGWNEQFF. CDR3 DNA sequence: TGCGCCAGCAGCGAATCCGGGACAGGGGGTTGGAATGAGCAGTTCTTC.

In its sample, this clonotype was seen a few times. The chain carries TRBV9 and TRBJ2-1; TRBD2 might be the D (6 bases). V shed 4 bases and J shed 9 bases, with 23 bases lying between them. Germline V gene data show CDR1 as SGDLS and CDR2 as YYNGEE. The CDR3 is made up of 16 amino acids. The CDR3 sequence is CASSSRGDWGRPEQFF. The CDR3 bases are TGTGCCAGCAGCTCCCGCGGGGATTGGGGCCGGCCTGAGCAGTTCTTC.

This clonotype was counted many times. The chain combines TRBV29-1 with TRBJ1-1; no definite D call. The CDR3 is made up of 13 amino acids. Trimming pared 7 bases from V and 0 bases from J, leaving 12 bases between. Per germline, CDR1 SQVTM and CDR2 ANQGSEA. The CDR3 nucleotides are TGCAGCGCGGAAGACGGGATGAACACTGAAGCTTTCTTT. This codes for CSAEDGMNTEAFF. Full variable domain (rest looked up from reference TRBV29-1 and TRBJ1-1): SAVISQKPSRDICQRGTSLTIQCQVDSQVTMMFWYRQQPGQSLTLIATANQGSEATYESGFVIDKFPISRPNLTFSTLTVSNMSPEDSSIYLCSAEDGMNTEAFFGQGTRLTVV.

This chain connects TRBV4-3 to TRBJ2-1, with TRBD1 matching 9 bases. The CDR3 extends over 14 amino acids. V shed 3 bases and J 7 bases; nucleotides not matched to a gene: 4. CDR1 and CDR2 (germline): LGHNA, YSLEER. In DNA form, the CDR3 reads TGCGCCAGCAGCCAGTACAGGGGGCGGAATGAGCAGTTCTTC. Protein product: CASSQYRGRNEQFF.

The V gene is TRBV7-6, the J gene TRBJ1-1, with D uncertain. Germline V gives CDR1 SGHVS, CDR2 FNYEAQ. This CDR3 region has 14 residues. Trimming left V 5 bases short and J 1 base short, with 11 bases between. The CDR3 sequence: CASSPWPGNTEAFF. The CDR3 DNA is TGTGCCAGCAGCCCTTGGCCGGGGAACACTGAAGCTTTCTTT.